The 20 T cell receptor beta chains listed next were all sequenced from one sample in a study of T cell changes during pregnancy in multiple sclerosis. The data were produced by immunoSEQ multiplex PCR, yet TCRdb's version contains in-frame clones alone and is incomplete. The sample consists of over 30,000 clones, 88% of them appearing once. Sequences were derived from CD4+ T cells from peripheral blood mononuclear cells, sampled before pregnancy. These receptors were obtained from a female donor with multiple sclerosis, enrolled in a pregnancy study.

The J gene is TRBJ2-2, the V gene TRBV9, with a weak D call TRBD1 (5 bases). Trimming took off 4 bases at V and 3 bases at J, with 13 bases between the two ends. The CDR3 covers 15 residues. Germline-derived CDR1 and CDR2 are SGDLS and YYNGEE. Written as DNA, the CDR3 is TGTGCCAGCAGCTCCCGACAGCCCGACACCGGGGAGCTGTTTTTT. It translates to CASSSRQPDTGELFF.

The rearrangement joins TRBV11-3 to TRBJ2-2; tentative D call: TRBD1 (6 bases). Germline V CDR1 and CDR2: SGHNT, YENEEA. The CDR3 covers 15 residues. V gave up 5 bases and J gave up 0 bases, with 10 bases separating them. CDR3 sequence: CASSHGTTNTGELFF. In DNA form, the CDR3 reads TGTGCCAGCAGCCATGGGACAACGAACACCGGGGAGCTGTTTTTT.

The gene calls are TRBV19 and TRBJ1-4; TRBD1 agrees at 7 bases. V shed 6 bases, J shed 7 bases, and the junction held 11 bases outside the gene matches. The CDR3 extends over 15 amino acids. The germline V gene encodes CDR1 LNHDA and CDR2 SQIVND (reference sequence). This CDR3 is CASRRPTGNGEKLFF. The DNA for the CDR3 is TGTGCCAGTAGGAGACCGACAGGGAACGGTGAAAAACTGTTTTTT.

The chain employs TRBV5-4 and TRBJ1-2; D possibly corresponds to TRBD1 (5 bases). V was clipped by 4 bases and J by 8 bases, with 21 bases between them. The CDR3 is 15 amino acids. In germline, CDR1 is SGHNT, CDR2 YYREEE (reference sequence). The CDR3 loop reads CASSTPRDPGGGYTF. The CDR3 DNA is TGTGCCAGCAGCACACCGAGGGACCCGGGGGGAGGCTACACCTTC.

This clone showed up just once. V gene TRBV7-3 combines with J gene TRBJ2-3; 8 bases align to TRBD2. Per germline, CDR1 SGHTA and CDR2 FQGTGA. The CDR3 extends over 14 amino acids. Trimming at V came to 8 bases and at J to 0 bases, leaving 4 bases not matched to a gene. DNA of the CDR3: TGTGCCAGCGGACCGGGAGGGAGCACAGATACGCAGTATTTT. Translating gives CASGPGGSTDTQYF. Full variable domain (missing parts from reference TRBV7-3 and TRBJ2-3): GAGVSQTPSNKVTEKGKYVELRCDPISGHTALYWYRQSLGQGPEFLIYFQGTGAADDSGLPNDRFFAVRPEGSVSTLKIQRTERGDSAVYLCASGPGGSTDTQYFGPGTRLTVL.

In regard to this clone: Additional DNA sequences in this sample encode the identical CDR3. This rearrangement joins TRBV7-2 to TRBJ1-5; TRBD1 matches 9 bases. Germline loops: CDR1 SGHTA, CDR2 FQGNSA. Trimming took 5 bases from V and 2 from J; bases not matched to a gene: 1. The CDR3 has 14 amino acids. The CDR3 DNA sequence: TGTGCCAGCAGCCGACAGGGGGGCAATCAGCCCCAGCATTTT. Amino acids: CASSRQGGNQPQHF.

The rearrangement links TRBV19 to TRBJ2-3, with TRBD2 identical over 7 bases. J was trimmed by 3 bases and V by 6 bases; bases with no gene match: 0. The CDR3 spans 12 residues. Germline V CDR1 and CDR2: LNHDA, SQIVND (reference sequence). The CDR3 sequence is CASRGGTDTQYF. The CDR3 region has the DNA TGTGCCAGTAGGGGAGGGACAGATACGCAGTATTTT.

The chain recombines TRBV10-1 with TRBJ2-3; a possible D gene is TRBD2 (5 bases). The ends were cut back, 1 base at V and 3 bases at J, with 8 bases in the middle. Looked up from germline, CDR1 is WNHNN and CDR2 is SYGVQD (reference sequence). This CDR3 region has 14 residues. CDR3 region: CASSEFSGTDTQYF. CDR3 bases: TGCGCCAGCAGTGAGTTCTCGGGAACAGATACGCAGTATTTT.

V gene TRBV14 combines with J gene TRBJ2-7; TRBD1 matches 8 bases. This CDR3 is built from 14 residues. Germline CDR1 is SGHDN and CDR2 is FVKESK. Trimming removed 4 bases from V and 6 bases from J; junction bases left unmatched: 8. This chain's CDR3 is CASSRWTGKVEQYF. CDR3 coding DNA: TGTGCCAGCAGCCGCTGGACAGGGAAGGTCGAGCAGTACTTC. The whole variable domain, remainder taken from reference TRBV14 and TRBJ2-7, is EAGVTQFPSHSVIEKGQTVTLRCDPISGHDNLYWYRRVMGKEIKFLLHFVKESKQDESGMPNNRFLAERTGGTYSTLKVQPAELEDSGVYFCASSRWTGKVEQYFGPGTRLTVT.

V is TRBV19 and J is TRBJ1-1; D is perhaps TRBD1 (5 bases). The germline V gene has CDR1 LNHDA and CDR2 SQIVND (reference sequence). The CDR3 runs to 15 residues. V lost 1 base and J 1 base, leaving 10 bases between the germline ends. CDR3: CASSIGGTSNTEAFF. DNA of the CDR3: TGTGCCAGTAGTATAGGGGGCACATCGAACACTGAAGCTTTCTTT.

This chain links TRBV19 with TRBJ1-4; tentative D call: TRBD1 (5 bases). CDR3 length equals 17 residues. The germline V gene has CDR1 LNHDA and CDR2 SQIVND (reference sequence). Between the trimmed V and J ends, which lost 4 bases and 0 bases, there was a span of 15 bases. CDR3 sequence: CASSTNRDSATNEKLFF. The DNA of the CDR3 is TGTGCCAGTAGTACAAACCGGGACTCTGCAACTAATGAAAAACTGTTTTTT.

This chain links TRBV12-5 with TRBJ1-3, with D perhaps TRBD1 (6 bases). Per germline, CDR1 LGHNT and CDR2 FRNRAP. The CDR3 totals 14 residues. The V gene lost 2 bases and the J gene lost 2 bases, with 7 bases spanning the gap. This chain's CDR3 is CASGLRGTGNTIYF. The CDR3 bases are TGTGCTAGTGGTTTGAGGGGGACTGGAAACACCATATATTTT.

The chain uses TRBV18 and TRBJ1-1, with TRBD1 identical over 7 bases. The length of the CDR3 is 13 residues. With 2 bases clipped from V and 7 bases from J, the junction kept 4 bases outside the gene matches. Per the germline V gene, CDR1 is KGHSH and CDR2 is LQKENI. The CDR3 loop is CASSPRGDSEAFF. CDR3 nucleotide sequence: TGTGCCAGCTCACCAAGGGGGGACAGTGAAGCTTTCTTT.

This clone was recorded once. Here the CDR3 reads CASSDRGTTGELFF. As DNA, the CDR3 is TGCGCCAGCTCGGACAGGGGGACGACCGGGGAGCTGTTTTTT. J is TRBJ2-2 and V is TRBV10-1, with 10 nucleotides matching TRBD1. From germline, CDR1 is WNHNN and CDR2 SYGVQD (reference sequence). CDR3 length: 14 residues. V trimming: 8 bases; J trimming: 5 bases; junction bases outside the gene matches: 5.

This rearrangement joins TRBV7-9 to TRBJ1-2, with D possibly TRBD1 on 6 matching bases. The CDR3 spans 14 residues. V gave up 5 bases and J gave up 4 bases, with 14 bases separating them. CDR1 is SEHNR, CDR2 FQNEAQ, per germline (reference sequence). The CDR3 sequence is CASSHQGGSYGYTF. The DNA for the CDR3 is TGTGCCAGCAGCCATCAAGGGGGATCCTATGGCTACACCTTC.

The V and J genes are TRBV2 and TRBJ1-1; D is uncertain. CDR1 and CDR2 from the germline V gene are SNHLY and FYNNEI. Trimming left V 6 bases short and J 3 bases short, with 5 bases between. The CDR3 runs 11 residues. The CDR3 here is CASSVYTEAFF. In nucleotides, the CDR3 is TGTGCCAGCAGCGTCTACACTGAAGCTTTCTTT.

The chain employs TRBV2 and TRBJ2-6; D is uncertain. This CDR3 is built from 15 residues. Trimming cost V 4 bases and J 4 bases, with 11 bases left between them. Germline V gives CDR1 SNHLY, CDR2 FYNNEI. CDR3 nucleotides: TGTGCCAGCAGTGTAGGAGATAAGGGGGCCAACGTCCTGACTTTC. This sequence encodes CASSVGDKGANVLTF.

The chain carries TRBV5-6 and TRBJ1-2, with 9 bases that match TRBD1. Germline V gives CDR1 SGHDT, CDR2 YYEEEE. The CDR3 contains 16 residues. With 0 bases clipped from V and 5 bases from J, the junction kept 8 bases outside the gene matches. DNA of the CDR3: TGTGCCAGCAGCTTGGTGTCGGACAGGGGTTTGTATGGCTACACCTTC. This translates into CASSLVSDRGLYGYTF.

The V and J genes are TRBV9 and TRBJ2-6, with 7 bases that match TRBD1. The V gene's germline CDR1 is SGDLS and CDR2 YYNGEE. Unmatched junction bases numbered 10, after V lost 0 bases and J lost 4 bases. This CDR3 has 18 residues. CDR3 bases: TGTGCCAGCAGCGTAGCTAGGGGGCGAGGCTCCGGGGCCAACGTCCTGACTTTC. Its translation is CASSVARGRGSGANVLTF.

The chain couples TRBV30 to TRBJ1-4; no firm D call. The germline V gene encodes CDR1 GTSNPN and CDR2 SVGIG (reference sequence). V was trimmed by 5 bases and J by 8 bases, leaving 12 bases between them. CDR3 length: 12 residues. CDR3 sequence (DNA): TGTGCCTGGTGGTCCGGAGGGGAAAAACTGTTTTTT. This encodes CAWWSGGEKLFF.